Detailed here is one T cell receptor (beta chain). Its antigen is as yet unknown. Despite likely unrecorded immune exposures, the donors were nominally healthy at the time of sampling. In the PCR, 60 Vbeta and 13 Jbeta primers were used. Libraries were prepared by immunoSEQ multiplex PCR; TCRdb keeps only in-frame clonotypes and omits some of them. The sample lists some 170,000 clones, just under 80% occurring once. The data were taken from a study of cytomegalovirus exposure and HLA in healthy donors. Study-level information: There were 90 million to 140 million unique TCR beta sequences, drawn from approximately 190 million T cells, in an earlier analysis. General study findings and limits: For presence/absence analyses, sequencing depth was assumed to be roughly uniform across donors. Fewer N-insertions than the approximately 700-donor mean were reportedly shown by an Asian-associated ancestry cluster in a later analysis.

The CDR3 extends over 15 amino acids. CDR1 is KGHSH, CDR2 LQKENI, per germline. Trimming took 0 bases from V and 4 from J; bases not matched to a gene: 5. This TCR was recovered from a man aged 18 to 30 in good health and CMV-seropositive. V gene TRBV18 combines with J gene TRBJ1-2; the match to TRBD1 covers 7 bases. Sequencing input: PBMCs. CDR3 region: CASSPPDRPIYGYTF. CDR3 coding DNA: TGTGCCAGCTCACCACCGGACAGGCCGATCTATGGCTACACCTTC.